This passage covers 16 T cell receptor beta chains from one sample sequenced in a study of cytomegalovirus exposure and HLA in healthy donors. Clones were read by immunoSEQ multiplex PCR, and TCRdb kept only the in-frame ones, dropping some. The repertoire includes 160,000 or so clones, about 88% of them detected once, and almost 3% sits in the top ten. The sample comprised PBMCs. The source is a man aged 18 to 29 in good health and CMV-seronegative.

The chain employs TRBV6-5 and TRBJ2-5, with TRBD1 as a possible D gene (6 bases). Germline lookup yields CDR1 MNHEY and CDR2 SVGAGI. V lost 2 bases and J 5 bases, leaving 9 bases between the germline ends. The CDR3 totals 13 residues. CDR3 sequence reads: CASSYARGETQYF. CDR3 nucleotide sequence: TGTGCCAGCAGTTACGCCAGGGGTGAGACCCAGTACTTC.

The rearrangement uses TRBV27 and TRBJ2-2, with D unresolved. Germline assignment: CDR1 MNHEY and CDR2 SMNVEV (reference sequence). This CDR3 region has 15 residues. Trimming shortened V by 5 bases and J by 0 bases, and 10 bases separated the two germline ends. CDR3 in amino acids: CASSPSQANTGELFF. The CDR3, as DNA: TGTGCCAGCAGTCCCTCCCAGGCGAACACCGGGGAGCTGTTTTTT.

The sample holds one count of this clone. This chain connects TRBV6-6 to TRBJ1-1; D may be TRBD1 (6 bases). The CDR3 has 14 amino acids. V was trimmed by 8 bases and J by 1 base, leaving 14 bases between them. Germline loops: CDR1 MNHNY, CDR2 SVGAGI (reference sequence). The CDR3 loop reads CASAQRTANTEAFF. DNA for the CDR3: TGTGCCAGCGCTCAGAGGACAGCGAACACTGAAGCTTTCTTT.

The rearrangement uses TRBV6-1 and TRBJ1-4; maybe TRBD1 (5 bases). With 2 bases removed from V and 0 bases from J, the gap between germline ends came to 13 bases. Germline loops: CDR1 MNHNS, CDR2 SASEGT. The CDR3 contains 17 residues. The CDR3 protein is CASSERAGVATNEKLFF. Here the CDR3 DNA reads TGTGCCAGCAGTGAACGAGCGGGGGTAGCAACTAATGAAAAACTGTTTTTT.

This clone was recorded once. The rearrangement links TRBV6-5 to TRBJ1-1, with D maybe TRBD1 (5 bases). The CDR3 sequence is 15 residues long. The germline V and J ends were trimmed by 7 bases and 5 bases, with 20 bases remaining between them. Germline CDR1 reads MNHEY; CDR2 reads SVGAGI. Here the CDR3 DNA reads TGTGCCAGCAAACCCCCGACAGTCCCGGAAACTGAAGCTTTCTTT. Translating it yields CASKPPTVPETEAFF.

The J gene is TRBJ2-3, the V gene TRBV28, with 8 bases lining up with TRBD2. This CDR3 has 15 residues. Germline-derived CDR1 and CDR2 are MDHEN and SYDVKM. V lost 7 bases to trimming and J lost 6 bases; unmatched junction nucleotides: 12. The CDR3 nucleotides read TGTGCCAGCAATATCTGGGGCTCGGGGGGGGATACGCAGTATTTT. This codes for CASNIWGSGGDTQYF. Full variable domain (missing parts from reference TRBV28 and TRBJ2-3): DVKVTQSSRYLVKRTGEKVFLECVQDMDHENMFWYRQDPGLGLRLIYFSYDVKMKEKGDIPEGYSVSREKKERFSLILESASTNQTSMYLCASNIWGSGGDTQYFGPGTRLTVL.

J is TRBJ2-7 and V is TRBV4-2; D is perhaps TRBD1 (5 bases). Deletions cut 2 bases from V and 2 bases from J, with 16 bases between. The CDR3 contains 16 residues. Germline loops: CDR1 LGHNA, CDR2 YNFKEQ. The CDR3 spells CASSQSTGLGAYEQYF. The CDR3 region has the DNA TGTGCCAGCAGCCAATCAACGGGTTTAGGGGCCTACGAGCAGTACTTC.

This clone has only one observation. V is TRBV2 and J is TRBJ2-5; tentative D call: TRBD2 (7 bases). The germline gives CDR1 SNHLY, CDR2 FYNNEI. This CDR3 has 14 amino acids. Trimming left V 2 bases short and J 6 bases short, with 13 bases between. CDR3 region: CASSEIGGRKTQYF. CDR3 in DNA: TGTGCCAGCAGTGAAATCGGGGGGCGAAAGACCCAGTACTTC.

The J gene is TRBJ1-6, the V gene TRBV25-1; D is perhaps TRBD1 (5 bases). V was cut by 2 bases and J by 0 bases, with 8 bases left in between. Germline loops: CDR1 MGHDK, CDR2 SYGVNS. This CDR3 has 16 amino acids. CDR3 protein: CASSERGNSYNSPLHF. CDR3 sequence (DNA): TGTGCCAGCAGTGAAAGGGGAAACTCCTATAATTCACCCCTCCACTTT.

This chain connects TRBV25-1 to TRBJ1-1; 8 bases map to TRBD1. Germline-derived CDR1 and CDR2 are MGHDK and SYGVNS. After removal of 4 bases from V and 1 base from J, the junction contained 8 bases not matched to a gene. This CDR3 comprises 16 residues. CDR3 in DNA: TGTGCCAGCAGTGTTCCCCGCGGACAGGGGAACACTGAAGCTTTCTTT. Protein sequence: CASSVPRGQGNTEAFF.

The V call is TRBV19, the J call TRBJ2-1; the match to TRBD2 covers 13 bases. The CDR3 spans 15 residues. From germline, CDR1 is LNHDA and CDR2 SQIVND (reference sequence). Unmatched junction bases numbered 8, after V lost 6 bases and J lost 9 bases. The CDR3 DNA sequence: TGTGCCAGTAGAACCGGGACTAGCGGGAAAGGTGAGCAGTTCTTC. It yields the protein CASRTGTSGKGEQFF.

The rearrangement uses TRBV11-2 and TRBJ2-2; D is perhaps TRBD1 (6 bases). The CDR3 extends over 19 amino acids. V lost 2 bases, J lost 1 base, and 20 bases lay in between. The germline CDR1 and CDR2 sequences are SGHAT and FQNNGV. CDR3 loop: CASSLPQGSRSLNTGELFF. CDR3 DNA: TGTGCCAGCAGCTTACCTCAGGGGAGTAGATCTTTGAACACCGGGGAGCTGTTTTTT.

The J gene is TRBJ2-2, the V gene TRBV11-2; no clear D gene. The germline gives CDR1 SGHAT, CDR2 FQNNGV. The CDR3 covers 12 residues. Trimming took 6 bases from V and 3 from J, leaving 5 bases between them. The CDR3 reads CASRLHTGELFF. The DNA for the CDR3 is TGTGCCAGCAGACTACACACCGGGGAGCTGTTTTTT. Based on the CDR3 plus reference TRBV11-2 and TRBJ2-2, the full variable domain is EAGVAQSPRYKIIEKRQSVAFWCNPISGHATLYWYQQILGQGPKLLIQFQNNGVVDDSQLPKDRFSAERLKGVDSTLKIQPAKLEDSAVYLCASRLHTGELFFGEGSRLTVL.

J is TRBJ2-2 and V is TRBV29-1; 7 bases match TRBD1. From germline, CDR1 is SQVTM and CDR2 ANQGSEA. J was trimmed by 6 bases and V by 6 bases; bases with no gene match: 4. The CDR3 loop spans 12 amino acids. CDR3: CSVPGTAGELFF. The CDR3 bases are TGCAGCGTCCCTGGGACAGCCGGGGAGCTGTTTTTT.

The chain joins TRBV13 to TRBJ2-7, with 11 bases that match TRBD1. CDR3 size: 15 residues. CDR1 is PRHDT and CDR2 is FYEKMQ in the germline V gene (reference sequence). Unmatched junction bases numbered 12, after V lost 5 bases and J lost 9 bases. CDR3 coding DNA: TGTGCCAGCAGCGCAGCCGGGACAGGGGGTAAGGGGCAGTACTTC. It translates to CASSAAGTGGKGQYF.

This clone showed up just a few times. The rearrangement links TRBV25-1 to TRBJ1-2; 8 bases match TRBD1. Germline CDR1 MGHDK, CDR2 SYGVNS. The CDR3 spans 18 residues. Unmatched junction bases numbered 14, after V lost 1 base and J lost 4 bases. The DNA of the CDR3 is TGTGCCAGCAGTGAATCAGCCAGGGGGCCAATCACGATCTATGGCTACACCTTC. Translation gives CASSESARGPITIYGYTF.